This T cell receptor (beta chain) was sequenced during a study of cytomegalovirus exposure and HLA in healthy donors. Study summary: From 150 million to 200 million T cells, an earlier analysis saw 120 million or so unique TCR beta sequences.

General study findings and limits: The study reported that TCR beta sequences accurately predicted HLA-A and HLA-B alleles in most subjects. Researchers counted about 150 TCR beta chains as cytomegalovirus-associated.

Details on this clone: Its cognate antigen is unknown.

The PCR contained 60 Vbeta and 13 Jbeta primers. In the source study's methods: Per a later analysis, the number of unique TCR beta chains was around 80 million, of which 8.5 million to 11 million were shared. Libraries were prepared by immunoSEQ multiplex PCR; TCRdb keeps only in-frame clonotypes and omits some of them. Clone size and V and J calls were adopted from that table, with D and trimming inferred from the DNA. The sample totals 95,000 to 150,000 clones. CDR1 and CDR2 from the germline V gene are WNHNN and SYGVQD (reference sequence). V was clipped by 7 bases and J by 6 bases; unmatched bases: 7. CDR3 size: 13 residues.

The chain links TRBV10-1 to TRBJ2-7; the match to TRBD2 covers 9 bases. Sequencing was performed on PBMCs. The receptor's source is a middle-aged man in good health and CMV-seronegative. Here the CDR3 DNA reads TGCGCCAGCAATCCTAGCGGGACGGGCGAGCAGTACTTC. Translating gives CASNPSGTGEQYF.